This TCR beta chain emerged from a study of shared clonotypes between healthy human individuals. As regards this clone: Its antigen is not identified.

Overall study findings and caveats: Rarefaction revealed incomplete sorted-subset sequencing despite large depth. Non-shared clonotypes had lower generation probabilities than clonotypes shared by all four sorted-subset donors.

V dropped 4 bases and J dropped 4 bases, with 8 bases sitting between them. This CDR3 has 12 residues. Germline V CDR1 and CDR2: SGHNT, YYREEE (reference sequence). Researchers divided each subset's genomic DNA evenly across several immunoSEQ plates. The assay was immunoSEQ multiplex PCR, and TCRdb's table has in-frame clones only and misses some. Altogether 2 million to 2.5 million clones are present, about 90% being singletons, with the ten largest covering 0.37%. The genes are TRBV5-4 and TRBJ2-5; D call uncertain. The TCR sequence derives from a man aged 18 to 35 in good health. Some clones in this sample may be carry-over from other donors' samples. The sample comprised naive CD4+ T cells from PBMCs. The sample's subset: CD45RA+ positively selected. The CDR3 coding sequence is TGTGCCAGCAGCGAGGACGGAGAGACCCAGTACTTC. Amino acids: CASSEDGETQYF.